This is a list of T cell receptor beta chains from one sample in a study of T cell changes during pregnancy in multiple sclerosis. Sequencing used immunoSEQ multiplex PCR; TCRdb keeps in-frame clones, though not all of them. Here the sample spans some 40,000 clones, nearly 90% being singletons. This specimen was CD4+ T cells from peripheral blood mononuclear cells, taken in the first trimester of pregnancy. These TCRs come from a female donor with multiple sclerosis, enrolled in a pregnancy study. Each CDR3 is given with its conserved first and last residue. The D gene is left open where the match is weak. Expanded clones are given a class, and other clones once, few, many or no size at all.

d_call	v_call	j_call	clone_size	cdr3_aa	cdr3_nt
TRBD2	TRBV9	TRBJ2-1	.	CASSVRGGGQFF	TGTGCCAGCAGCGTGCGGGGGGGCGGGCAGTTCTTC
.	TRBV7-2	TRBJ2-1	.	CASRAKTGTPGVGFF	TGTGCCAGCAGGGCTAAGACCGGGACCCCGGGGGTCGGGTTCTTC
.	TRBV6-6	TRBJ1-6	.	CASTPTTGYNSPLHF	TGTGCCAGCACCCCCACGACAGGCTATAATTCACCCCTCCACTTT
.	TRBV6-1	TRBJ1-1	.	CASSAPSRGEAFF	TGTGCCAGCAGTGCCCCCTCCAGGGGTGAAGCTTTCTTT
.	TRBV27	TRBJ2-6	.	CASSSSQGANVLTF	TGTGCCAGCAGTTCCTCACAGGGGGCCAACGTCCTGACTTTC
.	TRBV7-2	TRBJ1-3	.	CASRASGGTIYF	TGTGCCAGCAGAGCTTCGGGGGGCACCATATATTTT
.	TRBV29-1	TRBJ1-1	once	CSVRAGAGYTEAFF	TGCAGCGTGCGGGCAGGGGCTGGGTACACTGAAGCTTTCTTT
TRBD1	TRBV30	TRBJ1-1	.	CASDRERYTEAFF	TGTGCCTCGGACAGGGAGCGGTACACTGAAGCTTTCTTT
.	TRBV6-5	TRBJ1-5	.	CASSYHRWGQPQHF	TGTGCCAGCAGTTACCACAGGTGGGGTCAGCCCCAGCATTTT
TRBD1	TRBV7-2	TRBJ1-5	.	CASSFGQGLNQPQHF	TGTGCCAGCAGCTTCGGACAGGGCCTAAATCAGCCCCAGCATTTT
.	TRBV11-2	TRBJ2-7	.	CASSLALDSYYEQYF	TGTGCCAGCAGCTTAGCCCTGGACAGTTACTACGAGCAGTACTTC
.	TRBV6-6	TRBJ1-2	.	CASTRQRQNYGYTF	TGTGCCAGCACCAGACAACGACAGAACTATGGCTACACCTTC
TRBD2	TRBV25-1	TRBJ2-1	.	CASSDITGLASYNEQFF	TGTGCCAGCAGCGATATAACGGGACTAGCGAGTTACAATGAGCAGTTCTTC